This is a list of T cell receptor beta chains from one sample in a study of beta chain features in type 1 diabetes. Generated by immunoSEQ multiplex PCR, the TCRdb table keeps only in-frame clones and is missing some. The sample has 150,000 to 200,000 clones; approximately 7.8% are singletons. Material for sequencing was central memory CD4+ T cells from blood. The receptors shown here come from a middle-aged woman with type 1 diabetes. Each CDR3 is given with its conserved first and last residue. The D gene is left open where the match is weak. Clone size, where shown, is once, few, many, or a class for clones that have expanded.

clone size	V gene	CDR3 length	D gene	J gene	CDR3 DNA	CDR3 protein
few	TRBV7-2	13	.	TRBJ2-3	TGTGCCAGCAGCGGTGCGGGCACAGATACGCAGTATTTT	CASSGAGTDTQYF
few	TRBV5-1	12	.	TRBJ1-2	TGCGCCAGCAGCCGGGATGCCTATGGCTACACCTTC	CASSRDAYGYTF
many	TRBV9	15	.	TRBJ2-1	TGTGCCAGCAGCGTAGCTCCGGGATCCTACAATGAGCAGTTCTTC	CASSVAPGSYNEQFF
few	TRBV14	13	.	TRBJ2-1	TGTGCCAGCAGCACCTCGCGACAGCTAGAGCAGTTCTTC	CASSTSRQLEQFF
.	TRBV28	14	TRBD1	TRBJ1-2	TGTGCCAGCAGGGCCGCCGGGACAGCCTATGGCTACACCTTC	CASRAAGTAYGYTF
.	TRBV30	12	TRBD1	TRBJ1-2	TGTGCCTGGGCAGGGGACAGCTATGGCTACACCTTC	CAWAGDSYGYTF
few	TRBV20-1	11	.	TRBJ2-3	TGCAGTGCGGCAGGGGAAGATACGCAGTATTTT	CSAAGEDTQYF
.	TRBV29-1	13	TRBD1	TRBJ1-1	TGCAGCGTTGCAGGGGGCGGGAGCACTGAAGCTTTCTTT	CSVAGGGSTEAFF
few	TRBV6-6	12	.	TRBJ1-5	TGTGCCAGCAGTTACTCCGGGCAGCCCCAGCATTTT	CASSYSGQPQHF
.	TRBV28	13	TRBD1	TRBJ1-1	TGTGCCAGCAGGGACAGGTCCGTTTTAGAAGCTTTCTTT	CASRDRSVLEAFF
few	TRBV15	13	.	TRBJ2-3	TGTGCCACCAGCAGAGACGGAGCAGATACGCAGTATTTT	CATSRDGADTQYF
few	TRBV7-9	14	.	TRBJ1-3	TGTGCCAGCCGCCCGGGGTCTTCGGGAAACACCATATATTTT	CASRPGSSGNTIYF
few	TRBV4-3	14	.	TRBJ1-5	TGCGCCAGCAGCCAAGTACCAGGGCCACAGCCCCAGCATTTT	CASSQVPGPQPQHF
few	TRBV5-4	15	.	TRBJ1-6	TGTGCCAGCAGACGGGACTATCGGGGTAATTCACCCCTCCACTTT	CASRRDYRGNSPLHF
few	TRBV5-1	17	TRBD2	TRBJ2-7	TGCGCCAGCAGCTTGGGCTCGACTAGCGGGGGAACAAGCGAGCAGTACTTC	CASSLGSTSGGTSEQYF
few	TRBV7-9	15	.	TRBJ1-5	TGTGCCAGCAGCCCGGGGGGGGCGAACAATCAGCCCCAGCATTTT	CASSPGGANNQPQHF
few	TRBV5-1	15	TRBD2	TRBJ2-1	TGCGCCAGCAGCTTGGGACTAGCGGGGAACAATGAGCAGTTCTTC	CASSLGLAGNNEQFF
few	TRBV28	12	.	TRBJ2-7	TGTGCCAGCAGGCAGGGCGTTGCCGAGCAGTACTTC	CASRQGVAEQYF
.	TRBV5-6	15	.	TRBJ1-1	TGTGCCAGCAGCTTGGGGGGCCCGAGCGGGACTGAAGCTTTCTTT	CASSLGGPSGTEAFF
.	TRBV11-2	14	TRBD1	TRBJ2-4	TGTGCCAGCAGCTTGACACAGGGGACAAACATTCAGTACTTC	CASSLTQGTNIQYF
few	TRBV12-5	13	TRBD2	TRBJ2-5	TGTGCTAGTGGTTTATCGGGGGGAGAGACCCAGTACTTC	CASGLSGGETQYF
.	TRBV6-4	14	.	TRBJ2-1	TGTGCCAGCAGCACACAGGCCTCCTACAATGAGCAGTTCTTC	CASSTQASYNEQFF
.	TRBV7-2	17	TRBD2	TRBJ2-1	TGTGCCAGCAGCTTTGGTAGCGGGAGGGCTAGGTACAATGAGCAGTTCTTC	CASSFGSGRARYNEQFF
.	TRBV7-3	13	.	TRBJ2-7	TGTGCCAGCAGCCGGGACACCTCCTACGAGCAGTACTTC	CASSRDTSYEQYF
.	TRBV30	14	.	TRBJ2-3	TGTGCCTGGAGTAGCGGTACGAGCACAGATACGCAGTATTTT	CAWSSGTSTDTQYF
.	TRBV6-6	14	.	TRBJ1-5	TGTGCCAGCAGTTACGGACAGTCGCATCAGCCCCAGCATTTT	CASSYGQSHQPQHF
few	TRBV28	14	TRBD1	TRBJ1-1	TGTGCCAGCAGTGGGGAGGCAGGGGGCTCTGAAGCTTTCTTT	CASSGEAGGSEAFF
.	TRBV2	13	.	TRBJ2-7	TGTGCCAGCAGTGAATCGGGAATCTACGAGCAGTACTTC	CASSESGIYEQYF
.	TRBV18	18	TRBD2	TRBJ2-5	TGTGCCAGCTCACCTGGCTTATCAGGGACTAGCAAACAAGAGACCCAGTACTTC	CASSPGLSGTSKQETQYF
.	TRBV4-2	15	TRBD1	TRBJ1-2	TGTGCCAGCAGCCCCAGGGACAGCGGTCTCTATGGCTACACCTTC	CASSPRDSGLYGYTF
few	TRBV4-1	18	TRBD2	TRBJ2-1	TGCGCCAGCAGCCAACTTCAACCGGGACTAGCGGGGGAAGGTGAGCAGTTCTTC	CASSQLQPGLAGEGEQFF
.	TRBV20-1	11	.	TRBJ1-2	TGCAGTGCTAGTGAGAGCTATGGCTACACCTTC	CSASESYGYTF
few	TRBV11-2	14	TRBD2	TRBJ2-7	TGTGCCAGCAGCCCGCGGCGGGAGCCCTACGAGCAGTACTTC	CASSPRREPYEQYF
few	TRBV28	15	TRBD1	TRBJ2-7	TGTGCCAGCAGTTCATATCCGGGACAGGGCCTCGAGCAGTACTTC	CASSSYPGQGLEQYF
.	TRBV2	12	.	TRBJ2-5	TGTGCCAGCAGTGAACGAGCGGAGACCCAGTACTTC	CASSERAETQYF
.	TRBV7-2	12	.	TRBJ1-1	TGTGCCAGCAGCTTAGACAGCACTGAAGCTTTCTTT	CASSLDSTEAFF
.	TRBV2	14	TRBD1	TRBJ1-5	TGTGCCAGCACGAAGACAGGGATGAATCAGCCCCAGCATTTT	CASTKTGMNQPQHF
.	TRBV7-2	15	TRBD2	TRBJ2-3	TGTGCCAGCAGATGGGCGGGGGTGTCCGGGGGTACGCAGTATTTT	CASRWAGVSGGTQYF
.	TRBV4-3	15	TRBD1	TRBJ2-1	TGCGCCAGCAGCCGGACCGGGACAGGGCGAATGACGCAGTTCTTC	CASSRTGTGRMTQFF
.	TRBV7-3	16	TRBD1	TRBJ2-1	TGTGCCAGCAGCTTTACCGGGACAGGGCCCCACAATGAGCAGTTCTTC	CASSFTGTGPHNEQFF
.	TRBV27	15	.	TRBJ1-5	TGTGCCAGCACCCCTGAGACCGGAGCCAATCAGCCCCAGCATTTT	CASTPETGANQPQHF
few	TRBV27	17	TRBD2	TRBJ2-7	TGTGCCAGCAGTTCAACCCCCGGGAGGGTCAATACTGACGAGCAGTACTTC	CASSSTPGRVNTDEQYF
.	TRBV7-3	12	TRBD2	TRBJ2-7	TGTGCCAGCAGCTGGCGGGAGGGAGAGCAGTACTTC	CASSWREGEQYF
.	TRBV7-2	15	TRBD1	TRBJ2-7	TGTGCCAGCAGCCGAGCGGGGACAGGGTTGGGCGAGCAGTACTTC	CASSRAGTGLGEQYF
few	TRBV7-2	16	TRBD2	TRBJ2-5	TGTGCCAGCAGCTTAGACGGCGGGGGGGCCGGAGAGACCCAGTACTTC	CASSLDGGGAGETQYF
.	TRBV9	15	TRBD1	TRBJ2-5	TGTGCCAGCGCGAATACAGGGGGAGAAGGAGAGACCCAGTACTTC	CASANTGGEGETQYF